The 14 T cell receptor beta chains below were found in one sample sequenced in a study of metastatic and nonmetastatic thyroid tumors. With MiXCR, TCRdb reprocessed the PCR reads. The table has approximately 69,000 clones, more than 13% seen once. Treatment of any kind had been given to no patient before thyroid surgery. Material: blood. The receptors stem from a male donor with papillary thyroid cancer or a benign thyroid nodule (not recorded which). Some clones in this sample may be carry-over from other donors' samples.

This clone came up many times. The chain employs TRBV6-1 and TRBJ1-4; possibly TRBD1 for D (6 bases). Deletions cut 6 bases from V and 4 bases from J, with 12 bases between. Per the germline V gene, CDR1 is MNHNS and CDR2 is SASEGT. The CDR3 extends over 14 amino acids. Here the CDR3 DNA reads TGTGCCAGCAGGTCTACAGGGCTTAATGAAAAACTGTTTTTT. As protein: CASRSTGLNEKLFF.

Only a few counts were recorded for this clone. The V call is TRBV6-1, the J call TRBJ2-7; 7 bases are a match to TRBD2. The CDR3 runs to 14 residues. Per germline, CDR1 MNHNS and CDR2 SASEGT. V was pared by 6 bases and J by 4 bases, with 9 bases of the junction left unmatched. This CDR3 is CASRSREGVYEQYF. The CDR3 DNA reads as TGTGCCAGCAGGTCGAGGGAGGGCGTTTACGAGCAGTACTTC.

This clone occurred a few times. One junction end does not reproduce the germline sequence, and a read error may be involved. The chain uses TRBV12-3 or TRBV12-4 and TRBJ1-2; perhaps TRBD1 as D (6 bases). The CDR3 consists of 13 residues. The chain's CDR3 is CASRSGGKDGYTF. CDR3 in DNA: TGTGCCAGCAGGTCGGGGGGCAAGGATGGATACACCTTC.

Turning to this clone: A read error may be the cause here, since a much bigger clone is one base away. Here the CDR3 omits its conserved ending phenylalanine or tryptophan, so a read error is the likely source. The chain employs TRBV28 and TRBJ2-5; the match to TRBD1 covers 8 bases. Trimming cost V 1 base and J 5 bases; bases outside gene matches: 6. CDR1 and CDR2 from the germline V gene are MDHEN and SYDVKM. The CDR3 runs to 15 residues. The CDR3 DNA reads as TGTGCCAGCAGTTTATATCAGGGGGCTGGGGAGACCCAGTACGTC. Amino acid sequence: CASSLYQGAGETQYV.

The table lists this clone with many counts. Other DNA sequences within the sample encode an identical CDR3. The chain links TRBV12-3 or TRBV12-4 to TRBJ2-2, with D perhaps matching TRBD2 (7 bases). V gave up 3 bases and J gave up 5 bases, with 13 bases separating them. This CDR3 comprises 15 residues. The DNA for the CDR3 is TGTGCCAGCAGTTTTGCGGGGGCAGGGACCGGGGAGCTGTTTTTT. Translation gives CASSFAGAGTGELFF.

Ten or more counts support this clone. The chain combines TRBV5-1 with TRBJ1-4, with 7 bases aligning to TRBD1. The CDR3 covers 13 residues. Looked up from germline, CDR1 is SGHRS and CDR2 is YFSETQ. J gave up 5 bases and V 5 bases, and 3 bases lay outside the gene matches. The CDR3 spells CASRDRENEKLFF. The CDR3 DNA sequence: TGCGCCAGCAGAGACAGGGAGAATGAAAAACTGTTTTTT.

V and J are TRBV20-1 and TRBJ2-7; TRBD2 aligns across 16 bases. V lost 3 bases to trimming and J lost 6 bases; unmatched junction nucleotides: 5. CDR3 length: 15 residues. Germline CDR1 and CDR2: DFQATT and SNEGSKA (reference sequence). The DNA of the CDR3 is TGCAGTGCTAGGATGGGACTAGCGGGAGGGGGCGAGCAGTACTTC. Amino acids: CSARMGLAGGGEQYF.

The sample holds many counts of this clone. This chain uses TRBV5-1 with TRBJ2-7, with 10 bases aligning to TRBD1. The germline V gene has CDR1 SGHRS and CDR2 YFSETQ. With 3 bases clipped from V and 6 bases from J, the junction kept 12 bases outside the gene matches. CDR3 length equals 16 residues. CDR3 in amino acids: CASSSGPGQGKFEQYV. CDR3 bases: TGCGCCAGCAGCTCGGGGCCGGGACAGGGGAAATTCGAGCAGTACGTC.

This clone came up many times. The genes are TRBV7-9 and TRBJ2-7; the match to TRBD1 covers 10 bases. After removal of 5 bases from V and 6 bases from J, the junction contained 7 bases not matched to a gene. The CDR3 consists of 14 residues. Germline V gives CDR1 SEHNR, CDR2 FQNEAQ (reference sequence). CDR3: CASSPPGQGFEQYV. In nucleotides, the CDR3 is TGTGCCAGCAGCCCCCCGGGACAGGGGTTCGAGCAGTACGTC.

This clone was seen ten or more times. The V and J genes are TRBV6-1 and TRBJ2-7; 11 nucleotides match TRBD2. Germline values: CDR1 MNHNS, CDR2 SASEGT. The CDR3 length is 17 residues. V shed 2 bases and J 2 bases; nucleotides not matched to a gene: 8. CDR3 nucleotides: TGTGCCAGCAGTGAAATTTTTCCTAGCGGGAGGCCCTACGAGCAGTACTTC. This encodes CASSEIFPSGRPYEQYF.

There are many counts of this clone. Here the CDR3 reads CASSYRTGYEQYF. CDR3 nucleotides: TGTGCCAGCAGCTACCGGACAGGTTACGAGCAGTACTTC. The V call is TRBV5-5, the J call TRBJ2-7; 7 bases line up with TRBD1. CDR3 length: 13 residues. Germline V gene lookup returns CDR1 SGHKS and CDR2 YYEKEE (reference sequence). V gave up 3 bases and J gave up 4 bases; unmatched junction bases: 4.

This clone has ten or more counts. This rearrangement joins TRBV7-9 to TRBJ2-7, with 13 bases lining up with TRBD2. In germline, CDR1 is SEHNR, CDR2 FQNEAQ (reference sequence). There are 15 residues in the CDR3. V lost 4 bases, J lost 5 bases, and 5 bases stayed unmatched. The CDR3 DNA reads as TGTGCCAGCAGCTCAGGACTAGCGGGAGCGAACGAGCAGTACGTC. As protein: CASSSGLAGANEQYV.

This clone came up a few times. A much larger clone sits a single nucleotide away, making a read error possible. CDR3 residues: CASSLGLEEKPFF. The CDR3 DNA sequence: TGTGCCAGCTCCCTCGGCCTGGAAGAAAAACCGTTTTTT. This rearrangement joins TRBV18 to TRBJ1-4; unclear D gene. Germline V gene sequence: CDR1 KGHSH, CDR2 LQKENI. This CDR3 comprises 13 residues.

This clone was seen only a few times. A read error may be the cause here, since a much bigger clone is one base away. The rearrangement links TRBV28 to TRBJ1-4, with no clear D. The CDR3 sequence is 15 residues long. Germline V CDR1 and CDR2: MDHEN, SYDVKM. The V end lost 4 bases, the J end lost 7 bases, and 16 bases lay between the germline ends. The CDR3: CASSSPGSLGEKLFF. CDR3 DNA sequence: TGTGCCAGCAGTTCTCCGGGGTCGTTAGGTGAAAAACTGTTTTTT.